Described below is a single T cell receptor beta chain sequence and its context. Its antigen is currently not known. No much larger clone is present one base from it, and per-base qualities are unavailable. The data belong to a study of regulatory T cells in long-lasting Graves disease (dated by TCRdb to about 2021). Broadly, across the study: Newly diagnosed Graves' disease patients had taken antithyroid drugs for less than 3 months. Peripheral blood TCR sequencing and RNA sequencing compared persistent Graves' disease patients with newly diagnosed Graves' disease patients. The study took place in China and was registered as a clinical trial. A total of 33 samples underwent TCR sequencing, from 13 patients with persistent Graves' disease and approximately 20 patients with newly diagnosed Graves' disease. Beyond this particular receptor, the publication reports: Only peripheral blood was studied, because thyroid tissue, the primary lesion, was inaccessible. The authors acknowledged the small sample size as a limitation that may reduce accuracy. Persistent disease showed preferential use of TRBV28, TRBJ1-2 and TRBJ2-5, whereas newly diagnosed disease favored TRBV20-1 and TRBJ2-1. More public clonotypes were shared among persistent patients (2,741) than among newly diagnosed patients (966). Lower TCR Shannon entropy and fewer highly expanded clones were observed in persistent Graves' disease patients than in newly diagnosed patients, which suggested clonal expansion. Sequencing and analysis were limited to the TCR beta chain.

Preparation of the library involved multiplex PCR. The instrument was an Illumina HiSeq 4000. CDR3 regions were amplified by Arm-PCR with iRepertoire HTBI primers to construct TCR beta libraries. Before sequencing, the PCR products underwent gel purification. In the authors' own workflow: Gene usage analysis of CDR3 amino acid clonotypes relied on the approximately 60 TRBV and about 15 TRBJ segments identified across samples. COPE and FqMerger were used to merge the filtered high-quality paired reads into contigs. BLAST was used to align contigs to IMGT TRBV, TRBD and TRBJ reference genes, and CDR3 was defined according to IMGT. Highly expanded clones were defined as clonotypes with a frequency above 0.1%. Shannon entropy served as the measure of repertoire diversity, while the Gini coefficient captured V-J evenness. A clonotype found in more than one individual was treated as public. The public sequencing data were trimmed at Q25 with fastp and processed into clonotypes with MiXCR by TCRdb, which kept only in-frame beta chains. Each CDR3 protein appears once, grouped with its most common genes and DNA. TCRdb assigned the V and J calls; the authors' analysis was not used. Across this sample there are hundreds of thousands of distinct CDR3 sequences, with 16% seen only once. The biggest ten clones account for roughly a tenth of the sample.

This specimen's time point label, interpreted: newly diagnosed GD, antithyroid drugs for less than 3 months. For both TCR sequencing and RNA sequencing, RNA was extracted from PBMCs in TRIzol. The diagnosis of Graves' disease followed American Thyroid Association guidelines. The patients came from an endocrinology department in Xi'an, China. Each patient gave 9 to 10 milliliters of peripheral blood, collected in an EDTA anticoagulant tube. Ficoll Paque Plus density gradient separation was used to isolate PBMCs, and no further T cell sorting was performed. An Agilent 2100 Bioanalyzer and agarose gel were used to assess RNA quality, and a NanoDrop 2000 was used to measure RNA concentration. The V end loses 2 bases and the J end loses 3 bases, and a stretch of 10 bases separates them. Spanning cysteine to phenylalanine, the CDR3 consists of 15 amino acids. CDR3 DNA only is kept here, 45 bases in frame from base 1. The germline V gene (reference sequence) yields MNHEY for CDR1 and SMNVEV for CDR2.

The same data also contributed to another study, on T cells in Graves' hyperthyroidism and ophthalmopathy. As noted in the second study: Graves' hyperthyroidism was defined as stable when no progression to ophthalmopathy occurred over 18 months of follow-up. Hyperthyroidism patients were aged 18 to 65 years and newly diagnosed, with disease duration of less than 2 months. Patients with uncontrolled infections, other autoimmune diseases, pregnancy or lactation were excluded. Diagnoses were established on the basis of clinical symptoms, serum thyroxine and TRAb, thyroid ultrasound, and orbital computed tomography. For the first round of RT-PCR on the TCR CDR3, the HTBI primer set was used together with the Qiagen OneStep RT-PCR kit. Blood samples also contained most of the expanded thyroid clonotypes (frequency above 0.001), which suggests that blood repertoires may reflect thyroid immune responses. In cross-validation, a model built on a 13 V-J signature told ophthalmopathy apart from stable hyperthyroidism with 85% to 90% sensitivity and about 81% specificity, and in testing the same model reached 80%/75%. In validation, progression to ophthalmopathy was predicted by the model with 70.59% sensitivity and roughly 76% specificity, a median of approximately 7.1 months before onset. To identify TCR V-J signatures that set the groups apart, the researchers used a discovery cohort of more than 95 patients, made up of 40 to 45 with Graves' ophthalmopathy and 55 to 65 with stable Graves' hyperthyroidism. Prospective prediction of ophthalmopathy was tested in an independent validation cohort of approximately 19 hyperthyroidism patients and around 16 patients who later progressed to ophthalmopathy. For training and testing, the roughly 100 patients in the discovery cohort were randomly divided in a 7:3 ratio. In addition, the study compared T-cell repertoires in thyroid tissue and in blood from six Graves' hyperthyroidism patients. Once sampling was done, hyperthyroidism patients were given methimazole at a starting dose of 30 mg daily, whereas ophthalmopathy patients were given high-dose intravenous methylprednisolone. Libraries were constructed in a second round of multiplex PCR, after which size selection and purification were performed. Paired-end sequencing of the libraries was performed with 100 bp reads on an Illumina HiSeq2000. Raw data were processed with SOAPnuke, discarding reads with adapters, uncalled bases, mean Phred below 15, or no exact constant-primer or identifier match. COPE v1.2.5 was used to merge high-quality paired reads, and clonotypes were defined as unique nucleotide sequences. MiTCR v1.1 was used to align clonotypes to the IMGT TRBV, TRBD and TRBJ reference segments. Only V-J combinations with frequency above 0.0001, covering 99.2% of repertoires, were analysed. A TCS score was defined as the ratio between F50 (clonal expansion) and ExV (chaos), using BLOSUM62-based TCRdist between CDR3 peptides within each V-J. Welch's t-statistics and random forest reduced roughly 540 V-J features to under 15, which were used in a naive Bayes classifier (R e1071). No statistical method was used to fix the sample size in advance, and group allocation was not hidden from the investigators. The paper reports TCR Vbeta CDR3 sequencing of approximately 140 peripheral blood samples: under 45 ophthalmopathy, about 75 hyperthyroidism and 17 progressor patients.

This chain is built from TRBV27 and TRBJ2-2; the D segment may tentatively be TRBD1 or TRBD2, each giving 6 matched bases. The receptor's source is a woman aged 25 to 39 with Graves disease. Donor details come from another sample of the same person, matched by shared clones. The sample was peripheral blood mononuclear cells (PBMCs), taken at new diagnosis, from a patient treated with antithyroid drugs. The bases read TGTGCCAGCAGTTTAAGGGGGGCCGACACCGGGGAGCTGTTTTTT. Its coded protein is CASSLRGADTGELFF.